Sequencing of this TCR beta chain was carried out in a study of CD8 T cells in ankylosing spondylitis. TCRdb re-called the 5' RACE reads with MiXCR, one entry per CDR3 protein. The sample yields approximately 520,000 distinct CDR3 sequences, approximately 5.3% seen once. Ten or more counts support this clonotype. The antigen is unknown. Whole-study findings and limits: It was reported that disease-linked clones were significantly enriched in matched ankylosing spondylitis synovial fluid. Ankylosing spondylitis blood seemed to carry a telltale TCR beta motif made of about 8 highly homologous variants.

V was clipped by 2 bases and J by 0 bases; unmatched bases: 7. The CDR3 consists of 17 residues. Per the germline V gene, CDR1 is SGDLS and CDR2 is YYNGEE. The sample taken for sequencing was blood, either unsorted or a sorted T cell fraction (not recorded which). The sequence was obtained from a male donor with ankylosing spondylitis. This chain connects TRBV9 to TRBJ2-1, with TRBD1 matching over 8 bases. Written as DNA, the CDR3 is TGTGCCAGCAGCGTGACAACAGGGGGAAGCTCCTACAATGAGCAGTTCTTC. This encodes CASSVTTGGSSYNEQFF.